The 13 T cell receptor beta chains in this list originate from one sample, sequenced in a study of monozygotic twins with inflammatory bowel disease (dated by TCRdb to between 2017 and 2020). The library was generated by 5' RACE. The sequencing machine was an Illumina HiSeq 2500. One entry per CDR3 protein sequence results from the TCRdb reprocessing of the reads, with DNA left out. The sample table includes some 450,000 distinct CDR3 sequences. 2% to 3% of the sample belongs to the ten largest clones. Sequencing input: blood. The receptors shown here come from a human donor with ulcerative colitis or Crohn's disease, or a healthy co-twin of an affected twin (not recorded which).

The chain links TRBV28 to TRBJ1-5. From germline, CDR1 is MDHEN and CDR2 SYDVKM. The CDR3 contains 14 residues. The chain's CDR3 is CASSAGEGNQPQHF.

The chain employs TRBV20-1 and TRBJ2-5; TCRdb selects TRBD2, and the lack of DNA leaves this call unchecked. Germline CDR1 is DFQATT and CDR2 is SNEGSKA (reference sequence). CDR3 length equals 15 residues. The CDR3 sequence: CSARDSAGLRETQYF.

The chain has TRBV10-2 and TRBJ1-1. The length of the CDR3 is 15 residues. Germline-derived CDR1 and CDR2 are WSHSY and SAAADI. The CDR3 here is CASSELSSWNTEAFF.

This chain connects TRBV6-1 to TRBJ2-3; there is no DNA to check the TCRdb D call of TRBD1. Germline CDR1 is MNHNS and CDR2 is SASEGT. The CDR3 runs to 14 residues. CDR3 protein: CASKGGGKTDTQYF.

This chain joins TRBV5-4 and TRBJ2-1; TCRdb reports TRBD2, a call that lacks DNA to check it against. CDR1 and CDR2 (germline): SGHNT, YYREEE (reference sequence). The CDR3 totals 15 residues. The CDR3 sequence: CASSLEGTSGNEQFF.

The gene calls are TRBV29-1 and TRBJ2-3; TCRdb's assignment of TRBD1 cannot be checked, as there is no DNA. The CDR3 totals 17 residues. The germline V gene encodes CDR1 SQVTM and CDR2 ANQGSEA. This CDR3 is CSVEDYRTGGQEDTQYF.

The chain joins TRBV9 to TRBJ2-2; TCRdb's D gene call, TRBD1, goes unchecked for lack of DNA. The CDR3 runs to 15 residues. Germline CDR1 and CDR2: SGDLS and YYNGEE. This CDR3 reads CASSVGGASTGELFF.

J is TRBJ2-1 and V is TRBV6-6. Germline CDR1 and CDR2: MNHNY and SVGAGI (reference sequence). This CDR3 has 13 amino acids. CDR3 protein: CASSYVGDYEQFF.

This rearrangement joins TRBV10-3 to TRBJ1-2; TCRdb's D call of TRBD1 is untestable without DNA. This CDR3 has 12 residues. CDR1 ENHRY and CDR2 SYGVKD come from the germline V gene. Here the CDR3 reads CAISAGTGGYTF.

V is TRBV2 and J is TRBJ1-1; TCRdb calls TRBD1, which cannot be checked without DNA. Germline V lookup: CDR1 SNHLY, CDR2 FYNNEI. This CDR3 is built from 16 residues. CDR3 amino acids: CASSEGGQGTFLEAFF. Combining the CDR3 with reference TRBV2 and TRBJ1-1 gives the whole variable domain EPEVTQTPSHQVTQMGQEVILRCVPISNHLYFYWYRQILGQKVEFLVSFYNNEISEKSEIFDDQFSVERPDGSNFTLKIRSTKLEDSAMYFCASSEGGQGTFLEAFFGQGTRLTVV.

This chain joins TRBV29-1 and TRBJ2-1; TCRdb's D gene call, TRBD1, goes unchecked for lack of DNA. Germline V gene lookup returns CDR1 SQVTM and CDR2 ANQGSEA. CDR3 length: 11 amino acids. CDR3 loop: CSAAPDNEQFF.

The chain has TRBV20-1 and TRBJ1-5. The CDR3 sequence is 12 residues long. Germline V CDR1 and CDR2: DFQATT, SNEGSKA (reference sequence). CDR3 residues: CSASGVDQPQHF.

This rearrangement joins TRBV3-1 to TRBJ1-4. Germline V gene lookup returns CDR1 LGHDT and CDR2 YNNKEL (reference sequence). The length of the CDR3 is 16 residues. The CDR3 is CASSRRTPATNEKLFF.